A selection of T cell receptor beta chains follows, all from one sample in a study of T cell changes during pregnancy in multiple sclerosis. The repertoire was sequenced with immunoSEQ multiplex PCR; TCRdb's copy has only in-frame clones and lacks some. The sample records 77,000 or so clones, about 93% being singletons. Sequenced here: peripheral blood, sampled in the second trimester of pregnancy. Receptors originate from a female donor in good health, enrolled as a control in a pregnancy study. Each CDR3 is given with its conserved first and last residue. A D gene is named only where the DNA matches it firmly. Clone sizes are given selectively: once, few, many, or a class where the clone is expanded.

TRBJ2-2	TRBD2	TRBV7-6	NA	TGTGCCAGCAGCTTAGGTGCTAGCGGGGGGGCCACCGGGGAGCTGTTTTTT	CASSLGASGGATGELFF
TRBJ2-5	TRBD2	TRBV7-9	NA	TGTGCCAGCAGCCCCGTGCTAGCGGGGGAAAGGGAGACCCAGTACTTC	CASSPVLAGERETQYF
TRBJ1-6	TRBD1	TRBV27	NA	TGTGCCAGCAGTTTGCGGACAGGGAAAAATTCACCCCTCCACTTT	CASSLRTGKNSPLHF
TRBJ1-1	NA	TRBV2	NA	TGTGCCAGCAGTGACGAGGGTTTTACTGAAGCTTTCTTT	CASSDEGFTEAFF
TRBJ2-2	TRBD1	TRBV11-3	NA	TGTGCCAGCAGCCCTCGACAGGGGCGTGGAATCGGGGAGCTGTTTTTT	CASSPRQGRGIGELFF
TRBJ2-7	TRBD1	TRBV7-3	NA	TGTGCCAGCAGTCTCGGACAGGGGGCTAAGCAGTACTTC	CASSLGQGAKQYF
TRBJ2-3	TRBD2	TRBV11-3	NA	TGTGCCAGCTGCCCTCGCTCCGGCGGGGGGACCTACACGGATACGCAGTATTTT	CASCPRSGGGTYTDTQYF
TRBJ2-7	TRBD1	TRBV6-1	once	TGTGCCAGCAGGGGGACAGTCAGGAGCTCCTACGAGCAGTACTTC	CASRGTVRSSYEQYF
TRBJ1-2	NA	TRBV2	few	TGTGCCAGCGGGGGAGGGAGCTATGGCTACACCTTC	CASGGGSYGYTF
TRBJ1-4	NA	TRBV7-5	NA	TGTGCCAGAAGCGAGACGGACAGCTTGTTTGGAGATGAAAAACTGTTTTTT	CARSETDSLFGDEKLFF
TRBJ1-5	NA	TRBV25-1	NA	TGTGCCAGCAGTGAAGCCGGGGAAGAACAGCCCCAGCATTTT	CASSEAGEEQPQHF
TRBJ2-7	NA	TRBV19	NA	TGTGCCAGTAGTATTCAGGCACACCAAGCCTACGAGCAGTACTTC	CASSIQAHQAYEQYF
TRBJ2-2	NA	TRBV30	NA	TGTGCCTGGAGACCTGACGGGGGTTTCAGCGGGGAGCTGTTTTTT	CAWRPDGGFSGELFF
TRBJ2-3	NA	TRBV14	NA	TGTGCCAGCAGCCAAGCAGACTTCCGGGGGGATACGCAGTATTTT	CASSQADFRGDTQYF
TRBJ1-2	TRBD1	TRBV7-8	NA	TGTGCCAGCAGCCTGGAGGCGGACAGGGGGCCTTTCTATGGCTACACCTTC	CASSLEADRGPFYGYTF
TRBJ1-2	TRBD1	TRBV6-5	NA	TGTGCCACCCAGGGGGGCTATGGCTACACCTTC	CATQGGYGYTF
TRBJ1-2	NA	TRBV6-1	NA	TGTGCCAGCAGGGTATCGGGTGTAAACTATGGCTACACCTTC	CASRVSGVNYGYTF
TRBJ2-2	NA	TRBV11-3	NA	TGTGCCAGCAGCTATGGATTGGGACACAACACCGGGGAGCTGTTTTTT	CASSYGLGHNTGELFF
TRBJ1-2	NA	TRBV4-2	once	TGTGCCAGCAGCCAAACCGGGGTTGGGTATGGCTACACCTTC	CASSQTGVGYGYTF
TRBJ1-4	TRBD1	TRBV11-3	NA	TGTGCCAGCAGCTTACAGGGGGCCGCTAATGAAAAACTGTTTTTT	CASSLQGAANEKLFF
TRBJ2-5	TRBD2	TRBV9	NA	TGTGCCAGCAGCGCCCTCCCAGCGGGGGGCCAGGAGACCCAGTACTTC	CASSALPAGGQETQYF
TRBJ2-7	TRBD1	TRBV19	NA	TGTGCCAGCCGGGACAGGGGCTACGAGCAGTACTTC	CASRDRGYEQYF
TRBJ2-7	NA	TRBV7-2	NA	TGTGCCAGCAGTGCCGGTTCTGCCTACGAGCAGTACTTC	CASSAGSAYEQYF
TRBJ2-1	TRBD1	TRBV5-1	NA	TGCGCCAGCAGCTCCGGGACAGGGAATGAGCAGTTCTTC	CASSSGTGNEQFF
TRBJ2-7	TRBD1	TRBV7-9	NA	TGTGCCAGCAGCTTAGAGCCCGGGACAGGGGGTGACGAGCAGTACTTC	CASSLEPGTGGDEQYF
TRBJ2-6	NA	TRBV4-2	NA	TGTGCCAGCAGCCAGGTACGGTCTAGCCTACCCTCTGGGGCCAACGTCCTGACTTTC	CASSQVRSSLPSGANVLTF
TRBJ1-1	NA	TRBV5-1	NA	TGCGCCAGCGGGGTAAGGCAGGGGAACACTGAAGCTTTCTTT	CASGVRQGNTEAFF
TRBJ1-2	NA	TRBV4-3	NA	TGCGCCAGCAGCCAAGATCAGACCGACACTGGCTACACCTTC	CASSQDQTDTGYTF
TRBJ2-3	TRBD2	TRBV9	NA	TGTGCCAGCAGCGTCCGGGACTATACGGATTCTAGCACAGATACGCAGTATTTT	CASSVRDYTDSSTDTQYF
TRBJ1-1	TRBD1	TRBV11-3	NA	TGTGCCAGCAGCTTGGGTCGCGGGACAGGGAACACTGAAGCTTTCTTT	CASSLGRGTGNTEAFF
TRBJ1-5	NA	TRBV30	NA	TGTGCCTGGAGTGTTACAAGTCAGCCCCAGCATTTT	CAWSVTSQPQHF
TRBJ2-6	NA	TRBV11-3	NA	TGTGCCAGCAGCCCCAGACAGCTCACGTCTGGGGCCAACGTCCTGACTTTC	CASSPRQLTSGANVLTF